This TCR beta chain was captured by sequencing in a study of cytomegalovirus exposure and HLA in healthy donors. This CDR3 contains 15 residues. Germline V lookup: CDR1 MNHNS, CDR2 SASEGT. J lost 6 bases, V lost 6 bases, and 8 bases had no gene match. Whole-study results and caveats: After further analysis at a later stage, 16,951 TCR beta sequences were associated with HLA alleles at 0.05 false discovery rate.

PCR primers comprised 60 Vbeta and 13 Jbeta primers. Method: immunoSEQ multiplex PCR; TCRdb's copy keeps in-frame clones and lacks some. Of roughly 240,000 clones listed, approximately 85% are singletons. A word on this clone: Antigen unknown.

The origin of this receptor is a girl aged 2 to 10 in good health and CMV-seronegative. The sample taken for sequencing was PBMCs. The chain couples TRBV6-1 to TRBJ2-1; 10 positions match TRBD2. This CDR3 is CASSLLAGDVNEQFF. In DNA form, the CDR3 reads TGTGCCAGCAGCCTTCTAGCGGGGGATGTCAATGAGCAGTTCTTC.